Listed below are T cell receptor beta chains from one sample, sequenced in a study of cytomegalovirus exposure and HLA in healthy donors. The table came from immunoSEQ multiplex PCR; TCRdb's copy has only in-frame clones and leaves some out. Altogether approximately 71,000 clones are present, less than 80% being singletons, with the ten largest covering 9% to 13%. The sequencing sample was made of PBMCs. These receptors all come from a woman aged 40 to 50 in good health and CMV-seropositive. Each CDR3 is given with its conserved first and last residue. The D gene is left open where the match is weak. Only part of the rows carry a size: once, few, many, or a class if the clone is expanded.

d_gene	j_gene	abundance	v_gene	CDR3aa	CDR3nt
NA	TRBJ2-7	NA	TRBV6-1	CASSEANGHVYEQYF	TGTGCCAGCAGTGAAGCTAACGGACACGTTTACGAGCAGTACTTC
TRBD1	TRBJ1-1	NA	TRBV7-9	CSSRLGRGRVENTEAFF	TGTTCCAGCAGGCTTGGTAGGGGGCGTGTAGAGAACACTGAAGCTTTCTTT
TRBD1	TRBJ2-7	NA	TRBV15	CATAPDRGAYEQYF	TGTGCCACCGCCCCGGACAGGGGAGCCTACGAGCAGTACTTC
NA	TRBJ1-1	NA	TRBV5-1	CASREDTEAFF	TGCGCCAGCAGGGAGGACACTGAAGCTTTCTTT
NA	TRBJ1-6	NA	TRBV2	CASKGWGDDNSPLNF	TGTGCCAGCAAGGGGTGGGGGGATGATAATTCACCCCTCAACTTT
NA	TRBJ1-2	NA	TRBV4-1	CASSPQGSYGYTF	TGCGCCAGCAGCCCACAGGGTAGCTATGGCTACACCTTC
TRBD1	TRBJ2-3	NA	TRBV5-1	CASSPLGTGGDTQYF	TGCGCCAGCAGCCCCCTAGGGACAGGAGGGGATACGCAGTATTTT
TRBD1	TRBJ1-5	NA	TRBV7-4	CASSFSFDRGRFMEPQHF	TGTGCCAGCAGCTTTTCATTTGACAGGGGGCGTTTTATGGAGCCCCAGCATTTT
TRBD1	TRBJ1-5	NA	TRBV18	CASSLDRDQPQHF	TGTGCCAGCTCCCTCGACAGGGACCAGCCCCAGCATTTT
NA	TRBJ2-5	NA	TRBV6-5	CASTRTGRQETQYF	TGTGCCAGCACGAGAACGGGGAGACAAGAGACCCAGTACTTC
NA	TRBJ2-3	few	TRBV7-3	CASSLQGYDTDTQYF	TGTGCCAGCAGCTTACAGGGGTACGACACAGATACGCAGTATTTT
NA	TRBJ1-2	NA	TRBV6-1	CASSEAPLTGTYGYTF	TGTGCCAGCAGTGAAGCCCCCCTGACAGGCACCTATGGCTACACCTTC
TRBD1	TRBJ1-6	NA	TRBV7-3	CASSLLQGGTSPLHF	TGTGCCAGCAGCTTGTTACAGGGGGGTACTTCACCCCTCCACTTT
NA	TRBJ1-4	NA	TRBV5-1	CASSLDRANEKLFF	TGCGCCAGCAGCTTGGACAGGGCAAATGAAAAACTGTTTTTT
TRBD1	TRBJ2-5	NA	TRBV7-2	CASSEDRVGETQYF	TGTGCCAGCAGCGAGGACAGGGTCGGGGAGACCCAGTACTTC
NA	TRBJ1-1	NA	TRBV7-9	CASSPRARGNTEAFF	TGTGCCAGCAGCCCTAGGGCCCGGGGGAACACTGAAGCTTTCTTT
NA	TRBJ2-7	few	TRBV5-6	CASSLGQNGEQYF	TGTGCCAGCAGCTTGGGACAAAACGGCGAGCAGTACTTC
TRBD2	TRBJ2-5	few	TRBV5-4	CASSPIAGGQETQYF	TGTGCCAGCAGTCCGATAGCGGGGGGCCAAGAGACCCAGTACTTC
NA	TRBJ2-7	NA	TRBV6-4	CASSELAGEQYF	TGTGCCAGCAGTGAACTCGCTGGCGAGCAGTACTTC
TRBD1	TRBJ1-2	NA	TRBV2	CASINGEQGGYGYTF	TGTGCCAGCATCAATGGGGAACAGGGGGGATATGGCTACACCTTC
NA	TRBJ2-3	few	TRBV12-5	CASGFLYGGRTDTQYF	TGTGCTAGTGGTTTTCTATACGGGGGACGCACAGATACGCAGTATTTT
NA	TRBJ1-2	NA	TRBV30	CAWRQAPYGYTF	TGTGCCTGGAGACAGGCACCCTATGGCTACACCTTC
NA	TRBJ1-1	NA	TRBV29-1	CSVSEGGSEAFF	TGCAGCGTTAGTGAAGGCGGCAGTGAAGCTTTCTTT
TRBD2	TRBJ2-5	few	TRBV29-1	CSVEGPGGAQTQYF	TGCAGCGTTGAAGGTCCGGGGGGGGCTCAGACCCAGTACTTC
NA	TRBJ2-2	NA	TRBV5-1	CASSFQGTGELFF	TGCGCCAGCAGCTTTCAGGGCACCGGGGAGCTGTTTTTT
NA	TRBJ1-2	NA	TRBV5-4	CASSLDTNNYGYTF	TGTGCCAGCAGCTTGGACACAAATAACTATGGCTACACCTTC
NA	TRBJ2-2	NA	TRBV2	CASSVASSYTGELFF	TGTGCCAGCTCCGTGGCTAGCTCTTACACCGGGGAGCTGTTTTTT
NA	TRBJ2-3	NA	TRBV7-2	CASSVTGGANTDTQYF	TGTGCCAGCAGCGTCACGGGGGGCGCGAACACAGATACGCAGTATTTT
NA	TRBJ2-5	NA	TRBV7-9	CASSLGSGETQYF	TGTGCCAGCAGCTTAGGGAGTGGAGAGACCCAGTACTTC
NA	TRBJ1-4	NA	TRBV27	CASSLIGEKLFF	TGTGCCAGCAGTTTAATCGGTGAAAAACTGTTTTTT
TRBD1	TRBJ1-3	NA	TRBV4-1	CASSQGDRDGNTIYF	TGCGCCAGCAGCCAAGGGGACAGGGATGGAAACACCATATATTTT
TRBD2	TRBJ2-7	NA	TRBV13	CASSLGSSGGTYEQYF	TGTGCCAGCAGCTTAGGCTCTAGCGGGGGGACCTACGAGCAGTACTTC
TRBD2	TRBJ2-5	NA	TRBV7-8	CASSPMRGGGETQYF	TGTGCCAGCAGCCCAATGCGGGGGGGCGGGGAGACCCAGTACTTC
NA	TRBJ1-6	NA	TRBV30	CAWSVEKPLHF	TGTGCCTGGAGTGTAGAGAAGCCCCTCCACTTT
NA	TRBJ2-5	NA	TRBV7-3	CASSLTARETQYF	TGTGCCAGCAGCTTGACAGCAAGAGAGACCCAGTACTTC
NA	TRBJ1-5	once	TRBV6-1	CASSESLTENQPQHF	TGTGCCAGCAGTGAGTCACTGACAGAAAATCAGCCCCAGCATTTT
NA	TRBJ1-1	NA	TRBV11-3	CASRLGGHVNTEAFF	TGTGCCAGCAGATTAGGGGGGCATGTGAACACTGAAGCTTTCTTT
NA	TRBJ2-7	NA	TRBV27	CASSLTPRTDYEQYF	TGTGCCAGCAGCCTAACCCCCAGGACAGACTACGAGCAGTACTTC
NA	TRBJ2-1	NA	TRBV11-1	CASSRTGREQFF	TGTGCCAGCAGCAGAACAGGTCGGGAGCAGTTCTTC
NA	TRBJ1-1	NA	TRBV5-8	CVGGKRVNTEAFF	TGTGTCGGGGGGAAGAGAGTGAACACTGAAGCTTTCTTT
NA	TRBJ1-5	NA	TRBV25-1	CASSDGGAGGQPQHF	TGTGCCAGCAGTGATGGAGGGGCAGGCGGTCAGCCCCAGCATTTT
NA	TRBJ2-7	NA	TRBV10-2	CASSDSPGLEEQYF	TGCGCCAGCAGTGATAGCCCGGGGTTGGAAGAGCAGTACTTC
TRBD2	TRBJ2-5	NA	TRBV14	CASSLRGSGGQETQYF	TGTGCCAGCAGCCTCCGGGGAAGCGGGGGCCAAGAGACCCAGTACTTC
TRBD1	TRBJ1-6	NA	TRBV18	CASSPGQNSPLHF	TGTGCCAGCTCACCGGGACAGAATTCACCCCTCCACTTT